A selection of T cell receptor beta chains follows, all from one sample in a study of blood T cell repertoires in COVID-19. TCRdb keeps only in-frame clones here, not all; method: immunoSEQ multiplex PCR. This sample has around 63,000 clones, with 86% found just once. The sequenced sample consisted of peripheral blood. These receptors were obtained from a woman older than 75 with acute or convalescent COVID-19. Both conserved end residues are part of each CDR3. Fields, in order: CDR3 protein, J gene, V gene.

CDR3aa: CASSYREGYEQYF
j_gene: TRBJ2-7
v_gene: TRBV27

CDR3aa: CASSLFPGLAGSTDTQYF
j_gene: TRBJ2-3
v_gene: TRBV3-1/TRBV3-2

CDR3aa: CASKPLQGNTGELFF
j_gene: TRBJ2-2
v_gene: TRBV5-1

CDR3aa: CASSLLRGQQETQYF
j_gene: TRBJ2-5
v_gene: TRBV7-6

CDR3aa: CATSRDPGGLDEQYF
j_gene: TRBJ2-7
v_gene: TRBV15

CDR3aa: CASRRRQNEQYF
j_gene: TRBJ2-7
v_gene: TRBV28

CDR3aa: CASSPDGGSYEQYF
j_gene: TRBJ2-7
v_gene: TRBV18

CDR3aa: CASSQAFDRAYTGELFF
j_gene: TRBJ2-2
v_gene: TRBV3-1/TRBV3-2

CDR3aa: CASSPGASGANVLTF
j_gene: TRBJ2-6
v_gene: TRBV18

CDR3aa: CASSLAGLANEKLFF
j_gene: TRBJ1-4
v_gene: TRBV5-4

CDR3aa: CASSPTGYAEAFF
j_gene: TRBJ1-1
v_gene: TRBV6-5

CDR3aa: CASSVGVNTEAFF
j_gene: TRBJ1-1
v_gene: TRBV6-4

CDR3aa: CASSSSSTDTQYF
j_gene: TRBJ2-3
v_gene: TRBV27

CDR3aa: CASSDGTGNEKLFF
j_gene: TRBJ1-4
v_gene: TRBV25-1

CDR3aa: CASSRGTATSTDTQYF
j_gene: TRBJ2-3
v_gene: TRBV11-1

CDR3aa: CATSSIQGAGYGYTF
j_gene: TRBJ1-2
v_gene: TRBV15

CDR3aa: CASSSRRSGRAYNEQFF
j_gene: TRBJ2-1
v_gene: TRBV11-3

CDR3aa: CASSQDRVYGYTF
j_gene: TRBJ1-2
v_gene: TRBV4-2

CDR3aa: CASARGWNTEAFF
j_gene: TRBJ1-1
v_gene: TRBV4-3

CDR3aa: CASSVLTTGRQYF
j_gene: TRBJ2-7
v_gene: TRBV2

CDR3aa: CASSASRDTEAFF
j_gene: TRBJ1-1
v_gene: TRBV18

CDR3aa: CASSQDRQRYGYTF
j_gene: TRBJ1-2
v_gene: TRBV3-1/TRBV3-2

CDR3aa: CASSQAGTRGYTF
j_gene: TRBJ1-2
v_gene: TRBV3-1/TRBV3-2

CDR3aa: CASSMKVREYGYTF
j_gene: TRBJ1-2
v_gene: TRBV19

CDR3aa: CASSQVGAGEKLFF
j_gene: TRBJ1-4
v_gene: TRBV3-1/TRBV3-2

CDR3aa: CASSVSGGLENEQFF
j_gene: TRBJ2-1
v_gene: TRBV7-2

CDR3aa: CASSRDTGGAYEQFF
j_gene: TRBJ2-1
v_gene: TRBV6-2/TRBV6-3

CDR3aa: CASSWTDKETQYF
j_gene: TRBJ2-5
v_gene: TRBV19

CDR3aa: CATHGRDSYNEQFF
j_gene: TRBJ2-1
v_gene: TRBV28

CDR3aa: CASSIVGVRGYTF
j_gene: TRBJ1-2
v_gene: TRBV19

CDR3aa: CASRELASGANVLTF
j_gene: TRBJ2-6
v_gene: TRBV2

CDR3aa: CASTGGLSTEAFF
j_gene: TRBJ1-1
v_gene: TRBV6-5

CDR3aa: CASSQQGFDEQYF
j_gene: TRBJ2-7
v_gene: TRBV12-3/TRBV12-4

CDR3aa: CASSFGRTQEDTQYF
j_gene: TRBJ2-3
v_gene: TRBV11-3

CDR3aa: CASRDQGGSNQPQHF
j_gene: TRBJ1-5
v_gene: TRBV19

CDR3aa: CASSLDRGQETQYF
j_gene: TRBJ2-5
v_gene: TRBV2

CDR3aa: CASRGGASGANVLTF
j_gene: TRBJ2-6
v_gene: TRBV27

CDR3aa: CASSLAPGAGELFF
j_gene: TRBJ2-2
v_gene: TRBV5-1

CDR3aa: CATQGWTGTGTYEQYF
j_gene: TRBJ2-7
v_gene: TRBV24-1

CDR3aa: CASSGGRRTAFF
j_gene: TRBJ1-1
v_gene: TRBV12-3/TRBV12-4

CDR3aa: CASSWTLQETQYF
j_gene: TRBJ2-5
v_gene: TRBV27

CDR3aa: CASSLVPGLTYNEQFF
j_gene: TRBJ2-1
v_gene: TRBV5-1

CDR3aa: CAWTRGPNTGELFF
j_gene: TRBJ2-2
v_gene: TRBV30

CDR3aa: CASSFSRGRNTEAFF
j_gene: TRBJ1-1
v_gene: TRBV28

CDR3aa: CASSYSRDLNEQFF
j_gene: TRBJ2-1
v_gene: TRBV6-6

CDR3aa: CASNRDRGFGNTIYF
j_gene: TRBJ1-3
v_gene: TRBV4-2

CDR3aa: CAWSAGAVGTQHF
j_gene: TRBJ1-5
v_gene: TRBV30

CDR3aa: CASSSPGERGQYEQYF
j_gene: TRBJ2-7
v_gene: TRBV7-9

CDR3aa: CASSLFGGGYTF
j_gene: TRBJ1-2
v_gene: TRBV7-9

CDR3aa: CASSQEARAIQYF
j_gene: TRBJ2-4
v_gene: TRBV14

CDR3aa: CASSISGTYNEQFF
j_gene: TRBJ2-1
v_gene: TRBV11-2

CDR3aa: CASNVGIHQPQHF
j_gene: TRBJ1-5
v_gene: TRBV7-9

CDR3aa: CASSQSNQPQHF
j_gene: TRBJ1-5
v_gene: TRBV28

CDR3aa: CASSSGQGPNYGYTF
j_gene: TRBJ1-2
v_gene: TRBV5-1

CDR3aa: CASSSGQGPYNSPLHF
j_gene: TRBJ1-6
v_gene: TRBV5-1

CDR3aa: CASSSPGLAYNEQFF
j_gene: TRBJ2-1
v_gene: TRBV5-4

CDR3aa: CASRGTAHGYTF
j_gene: TRBJ1-2
v_gene: TRBV27

CDR3aa: CASSPLGGPYNEQFF
j_gene: TRBJ2-1
v_gene: TRBV11-3

CDR3aa: CAERGSPGNTIYF
j_gene: TRBJ1-3
v_gene: TRBV30

CDR3aa: CASREASNYGYTF
j_gene: TRBJ1-2
v_gene: TRBV12-3/TRBV12-4